The 12 T cell receptor beta chains reported below all come from one sample, sequenced in a study of blood T cell repertoires in COVID-19. Here immunoSEQ multiplex PCR was the method, and the copy in TCRdb shows in-frame clones only, minus some. The repertoire consists of a few hundred thousand clones, with roughly 91% occurring once and the leading ten covering 0.6% to 0.7%. Material for sequencing was PBMCs or T cells enriched from blood (not recorded which). Every receptor here comes from a man aged 18 to 30 who had recovered from COVID-19.

The rearrangement joins TRBV3-1 (or the pseudogene TRBV3-2) to TRBJ2-5, with 11 bases matching TRBD2. The length of the CDR3 is 17 residues. V lost 3 bases and J lost 5; bases outside the gene matches: 11. Germline V gene sequence: CDR1 LGHDT, CDR2 YNNKEL (reference sequence). CDR3 coding DNA: TGTGCCAGCAGCCACCATCCTTTACTAGCGGGAGATGAGACCCAGTACTTC. This translates into CASSHHPLLAGDETQYF.

Written as DNA, the CDR3 is TGTGCCAGCAGCCCCACAGAAAGATCTGGTAACGAAAAACTGTTTTTT. Its translation: CASSPTERSGNEKLFF. The chain combines TRBV7-2 with TRBJ1-4; D is unresolved. The CDR3 covers 16 residues. Trimming took off 5 bases at V and 8 bases at J, with 21 bases between the two ends. CDR1 and CDR2 (germline): SGHTA, FQGNSA.

The J gene is TRBJ1-2, the V gene TRBV14, with a possible D match to TRBD1 (5 bases). The CDR3 contains 13 residues. Germline V lookup: CDR1 SGHDN, CDR2 FVKESK. V was clipped by 7 bases and J by 9 bases, with 18 bases between them. The CDR3, as DNA: TGTGCCAGCAATCCTTCGGGGGGATACAGCTACACCTTC. It specifies CASNPSGGYSYTF. Variable domain in full (rest from reference TRBV14 and TRBJ1-2): EAGVTQFPSHSVIEKGQTVTLRCDPISGHDNLYWYRRVMGKEIKFLLHFVKESKQDESGMPNNRFLAERTGGTYSTLKVQPAELEDSGVYFCASNPSGGYSYTFGSGTRLTVV.

The V and J genes are TRBV29-1 and TRBJ1-5, with 9 positions matching TRBD1. Losses at the gene ends were 4 bases for V and 1 base for J; bases not matched to a gene: 11. The CDR3 is 17 amino acids. CDR1 SQVTM and CDR2 ANQGSEA come from the germline V gene. CDR3 nucleotide sequence: TGCAGCGTTGGGTTAGACCCCGGGACAGGGAGCAATCAGCCCCAGCATTTT. Protein product: CSVGLDPGTGSNQPQHF.

The chain joins TRBV3-1 (or the pseudogene TRBV3-2) to TRBJ1-3, with D tentatively TRBD1 (5 bases). From germline, CDR1 is LGHDT and CDR2 YNNKEL (reference sequence). V dropped 6 bases and J dropped 3 bases, with 15 bases sitting between them. This CDR3 is 15 amino acids long. Here the CDR3 reads CASRDRGKNGNTIYF. CDR3 nucleotide sequence: TGTGCCAGCAGGGATCGGGGGAAAAATGGAAACACCATATATTTT.

The rearrangement links TRBV19 to TRBJ1-2; 7 nucleotides agree with TRBD1. The CDR3 extends over 14 amino acids. Germline V CDR1 and CDR2: LNHDA, SQIVND (reference sequence). Germline trimming cut 4 bases from V and 1 base from J; bases unmatched to any gene: 3. The chain's CDR3 is CASSRGGDNYGYTF. CDR3 coding DNA: TGTGCCAGTAGTAGAGGGGGCGATAACTATGGCTACACCTTC.

The chain has TRBV2 and TRBJ1-1; 7 bases fit TRBD1. J was trimmed by 0 bases and V by 10 bases; bases with no gene match: 5. The CDR3 covers 13 residues. Germline CDR1 reads SNHLY; CDR2 reads FYNNEI. DNA for the CDR3: TGTGCCATACGACAGGGCTTGAACACTGAAGCTTTCTTT. Protein: CAIRQGLNTEAFF.

This chain connects TRBV2 to TRBJ1-2; D call uncertain. Germline V lookup: CDR1 SNHLY, CDR2 FYNNEI. V shed 6 bases and J shed 8 bases, with 16 bases lying between them. The CDR3 spans 13 residues. The CDR3 loop is CASRGKGLGGYTF. CDR3 nucleotide sequence: TGTGCCAGCAGAGGAAAAGGACTGGGAGGCTACACCTTC.

The rearrangement links TRBV30 to TRBJ2-2, with 9 positions matching TRBD2. Losses at the gene ends were 5 bases for V and 4 bases for J; bases not matched to a gene: 8. CDR1 is GTSNPN and CDR2 is SVGIG in the germline V gene (reference sequence). This CDR3 spans 15 amino acids. The CDR3 DNA follows: TGTGCCTGGGGACCTAGCGGGATTGTCACCGGGGAGCTGTTTTTT. The encoded protein is CAWGPSGIVTGELFF.

The V gene is TRBV5-1, the J gene TRBJ2-1; weak D call: TRBD2 (6 bases). The CDR3 sequence is 13 residues long. The germline V gene encodes CDR1 SGHRS and CDR2 YFSETQ. The ends were cut back, 7 bases at V and 5 bases at J, with 13 bases in the middle. Here the CDR3 DNA reads TGCGCCAGCCAACTAGCCTTCGACAATGAGCAGTTCTTC. It yields the protein CASQLAFDNEQFF.

This chain links TRBV3-1 (or the pseudogene TRBV3-2) with TRBJ1-2; maybe TRBD1 (5 bases). The CDR3 runs 14 residues. V was clipped by 2 bases and J by 3 bases, with 10 bases between them. Germline V gene lookup returns CDR1 LGHDT and CDR2 YNNKEL (reference sequence). The CDR3 DNA follows: TGTGCCAGCAGCCAACCCGGGACTTACTATGGCTACACCTTC. Amino acids: CASSQPGTYYGYTF.

This rearrangement joins TRBV27 to TRBJ1-2, with D tentatively TRBD1 (5 bases). Trimming shortened V by 8 bases and J by 4 bases, and 17 bases separated the two germline ends. This CDR3 spans 14 amino acids. Germline CDR1 MNHEY, CDR2 SMNVEV (reference sequence). The CDR3 nucleotides are TGTGCCAGCGCTGTGGGGCAGGGCCTCTATGGCTACACCTTC. This sequence encodes CASAVGQGLYGYTF.